The entry below gives a single T cell receptor (beta chain) sequence along with its context. The target antigen is unknown. The sample carries other DNA sequences with the same CDR3. V was clipped by 2 bases and J by 5 bases; unmatched bases: 0. CDR1 and CDR2 (germline): KGHSH, LQKENI. CDR3 size: 14 residues. Clones were read by immunoSEQ multiplex PCR, and TCRdb kept only the in-frame ones, dropping some. The sample contains some 1,600,000 clones, 95% to 99% of which appear only once. These data originate in a study of shared clonotypes between healthy human individuals. Study information: Donors, aged 18 to 49, were a couple of women and three men.

General study findings and limits: Shared clonotypes across all four donors exceeded non-shared ones in generation probability.

The TCR was taken from a man aged 25-40 years in good health. Material: naive CD4+ T cells sorted from blood. Subset in this sample: CD45RA+ positively selected. The chain carries TRBV18 and TRBJ2-5, with TRBD2 matching over 12 bases. This chain's CDR3 is CASSPGTSGETQYF. CDR3 sequence (DNA): TGTGCCAGCTCACCAGGGACTAGCGGGGAGACCCAGTACTTC.